This T cell receptor beta chain was captured by sequencing in a study of T-cell memory formation after mild COVID-19. Study at large: The two donors had largely donor-specific TCR clusters.

TCRdb processed the 5' RACE reads anew with MiXCR; each CDR3 protein has one entry. This sample yields roughly 400,000 distinct CDR3 sequences, of which 20% to 25% are seen a single time; around 8.1% belongs to the top ten. The V and J ends lost 3 bases and 9 bases respectively, with 11 bases between them. The CDR3 is 12 amino acids. The TCR was taken from an adult woman who had mild COVID-19 (a few samples of this study predate the infection). Cell type and time point are not known. Source material: PBMCs or a T cell subset sorted from them (not recorded which). This rearrangement joins TRBV12-3 or TRBV12-4 to TRBJ1-2; TRBD1 might be the D (5 bases). CDR3 amino acids: CASSFQGLRYTF. CDR3 nucleotide sequence: TGTGCCAGCAGTTTTCAGGGACTGCGCTACACCTTC.